The 26 T cell receptor beta chains given below trace back to one sample, sequenced in a study of T cells in Graves' hyperthyroidism and ophthalmopathy. The source material, RNA transcripts, was used to amplify TCR beta CDR3 regions. The primer set for the first-round RT-PCR of the TCR CDR3 was HTBI. TCRdb reanalysed the multiplex PCR reads using MiXCR and keeps one entry per CDR3 protein. In the table there are about 360,000 distinct CDR3 sequences, roughly 12% of which are singletons. Sequenced material: blood. These receptors all come from a young man with Graves' hyperthyroidism that later progressed to Graves' ophthalmopathy.

This clonotype was seen at least ten times. This chain links TRBV2 with TRBJ1-2; TRBD1 agrees at 8 bases. CDR3 size: 16 residues. Losses at the gene ends were 3 bases for V and 3 bases for J; bases not matched to a gene: 9. Germline V CDR1 and CDR2: SNHLY, FYNNEI. The CDR3: CASSDPLQGVYYGYTF. CDR3 nucleotides: TGTGCCAGCAGTGATCCACTACAGGGGGTCTACTATGGCTACACCTTC.

This clonotype was detected many times. The chain uses TRBV18 and TRBJ1-5; the D is unclear. V shed 2 bases and J shed 5 bases, with 13 bases lying between them. The CDR3 length is 15 residues. CDR1 and CDR2 (germline): KGHSH, LQKENI. The CDR3 nucleotides read TGTGCCAGCTCACCATCGCAGTCCGGGGATCAGCCCCAGCATTTT. It yields the protein CASSPSQSGDQPQHF.

This clonotype was seen at least ten times. The V gene is TRBV28, the J gene TRBJ1-4; maybe TRBD1 (6 bases). The V end was cut by 4 bases, the J end by 5 bases, with 14 bases between. The germline CDR1 and CDR2 sequences are MDHEN and SYDVKM. CDR3 length: 15 residues. Written as DNA, the CDR3 is TGTGCCAGCAGTTCCCAGGGGAGGGACAATGAAAAACTGTTTTTT. Translating it yields CASSSQGRDNEKLFF.

This clonotype occurred a few times. The V and J genes are TRBV6-1 and TRBJ1-4; weak D call: TRBD1 (6 bases). Trimming took 7 bases from V and 8 from J, leaving 20 bases between them. The CDR3 loop spans 15 amino acids. Germline V gene lookup returns CDR1 MNHNS and CDR2 SASEGT. The CDR3 DNA sequence: TGTGCCAGCATCCCACCCCCAGGGGAGGGAGAAAAACTGTTTTTT. Translated: CASIPPPGEGEKLFF.

This clonotype was observed at least ten times. The chain is built from TRBV29-1 and TRBJ2-3; 8 nucleotides match TRBD2. J lost 0 bases, V lost 5 bases, and 4 bases had no gene match. From germline, CDR1 is SQVTM and CDR2 ANQGSEA. CDR3 length equals 14 residues. The CDR3 here is CSVNAGGSTDTQYF. CDR3 in DNA: TGCAGCGTTAATGCGGGGGGAAGCACAGATACGCAGTATTTT.

The table lists this clonotype with many counts. The V call is TRBV28, the J call TRBJ1-2; 11 bases are shared with TRBD1. CDR3 length: 17 amino acids. Trimming cost V 5 bases and J 6 bases; bases outside gene matches: 14. Germline V gene lookup returns CDR1 MDHEN and CDR2 SYDVKM. As DNA, the CDR3 is TGTGCCAGCAGTCCAACCGGGACAGGGGGAAGAATCGATGGCTACACCTTC. Its protein product is CASSPTGTGGRIDGYTF.

The V and J genes are TRBV30 and TRBJ1-1; D is possibly TRBD1 (5 bases). Germline loops: CDR1 GTSNPN, CDR2 SVGIG (reference sequence). The CDR3 extends over 13 amino acids. The V end was cut by 5 bases, the J end by 4 bases, with 14 bases between. CDR3 loop: CAWSRAGPTEAFF. The CDR3 bases are TGTGCCTGGTCGCGGGCAGGGCCCACTGAAGCTTTCTTT. Full variable domain (remainder filled in from reference TRBV30 and TRBJ1-1): SQTIHQWPATLVQPVGSPLSLECTVEGTSNPNLYWYRQAAGRGLQLLFYSVGIGQISSEVPQNLSASRPQDRQFILSSKKLLLSDSGFYLCAWSRAGPTEAFFGQGTRLTVV.

The rearrangement joins TRBV30 to TRBJ1-6; maybe TRBD1 (5 bases). Trimming took off 2 bases at V and 7 bases at J, with 15 bases between the two ends. CDR3 length equals 15 residues. The germline CDR1 and CDR2 sequences are GTSNPN and SVGIG (reference sequence). The CDR3 region has the DNA TGTGCCTGGAGTATATTTGGGACTCAAAATTCACCCCTCCACTTT. This gives the protein CAWSIFGTQNSPLHF.

In its sample, this clonotype was seen many times. V and J are TRBV13 and TRBJ2-5, with TRBD2 matching over 14 bases. Germline values: CDR1 PRHDT, CDR2 FYEKMQ (reference sequence). The CDR3 spans 16 residues. V was pared by 4 bases and J by 3 bases, with 4 bases of the junction left unmatched. This chain's CDR3 is CASSSRLAGGEETQYF. In DNA form, the CDR3 reads TGTGCCAGCAGCTCCCGACTAGCGGGGGGGGAAGAGACCCAGTACTTC.

This clonotype has more than one count but fewer than ten. CDR3 region: CATSDSPGGEGFGDTQYF. The CDR3 DNA sequence: TGTGCCACCAGTGATTCGCCTGGGGGGGAGGGCTTTGGGGATACGCAGTATTTT. This chain uses TRBV24-1 with TRBJ2-3, with 7 bases aligning to TRBD2. In germline, CDR1 is KGHDR, CDR2 SFDVKD. The V and J ends lost 2 bases and 6 bases, in that order; junction bases with no gene match: 16. CDR3 size: 18 residues.

To note about this clonotype: With a much larger clone just one base away, this may be a read error. The chain employs TRBV3-1 and TRBJ2-1; 10 bases match TRBD2. This CDR3 contains 18 residues. In germline, CDR1 is LGHDT, CDR2 YNNKEL (reference sequence). CDR3 region: CASSQGGTSVYSYNGQFF. The CDR3 coding sequence is TGTGCCAGCAGCCAAGGCGGGACTAGCGTTTATTCCTACAATGGGCAGTTCTTC.

The chain employs TRBV7-8 and TRBJ1-5; TRBD1 might be the D (6 bases). The CDR3 sequence is 17 residues long. V lost 5 bases, J lost 2 bases, and 19 bases lay in between. Germline V gene lookup returns CDR1 SGHVS and CDR2 FQNEAQ. The CDR3 spells CASSGDGGPGGNQPQHF. DNA for the CDR3: TGTGCCAGCAGCGGGGACGGGGGGCCCGGGGGCAATCAGCCCCAGCATTTT. The full variable domain, rest sourced from reference TRBV7-8 and TRBJ1-5, is GAGVSQSPRYKVAKRGQDVALRCDPISGHVSLFWYQQALGQGPEFLTYFQNEAQLDKSGLPSDRFFAERPEGSVSTLKIQRTQQEDSAVYLCASSGDGGPGGNQPQHFGDGTRLSIL.

This clonotype was recorded at least ten times. This chain uses TRBV10-1 with TRBJ2-7, with 10 positions matching TRBD1. Germline-derived CDR1 and CDR2 are WNHNN and SYGVQD (reference sequence). CDR3 length equals 11 residues. J lost 6 bases, V lost 10 bases, and 3 bases had no gene match. CDR3 loop: CATRDRGEQYF. The CDR3 DNA is TGCGCCACCCGGGACAGGGGCGAGCAGTACTTC.

The chain recombines TRBV11-3 with TRBJ2-5; D is unclear. In germline, CDR1 is SGHNT, CDR2 YENEEA. CDR3 length equals 13 residues. Trimming left V 2 bases short and J 5 bases short, with 9 bases between. The DNA for the CDR3 is TGTGCCAGCAGCTTATGGCAGGTTGAGACCCAGTACTTC. This codes for CASSLWQVETQYF.

The chain carries TRBV5-5 and TRBJ1-6; TRBD1 agrees at 9 bases. After removal of 2 bases from V and 8 bases from J, the junction contained 5 bases not matched to a gene. Germline V CDR1 and CDR2: SGHKS, YYEKEE (reference sequence). The CDR3 consists of 15 residues. Here the CDR3 reads CASSFLGTGYSPLHF. The DNA for the CDR3 is TGTGCCAGCAGCTTTCTCGGGACAGGGTATTCACCCCTCCACTTT.

This clonotype was detected many times. The V gene is TRBV12-3 or TRBV12-4, the J gene TRBJ2-7; the match to TRBD1 covers 9 bases. The ends lost 2 bases at V and 6 bases at J; junction bases unmatched: 23. The CDR3 has 20 amino acids. The DNA of the CDR3 is TGTGCCAGCAGTTTATTAGGGTGGGACAGGGTATCACGAGGCAAATTCGAGCAGTACTTC. It is translated as CASSLLGWDRVSRGKFEQYF.

There are many counts of this clonotype. CDR3: CASSPQGRSYEQYF. Here the CDR3 DNA reads TGTGCCAGCAGCCCACAGGGGCGATCGTACGAGCAGTACTTC. V gene TRBV7-9 combines with J gene TRBJ2-7, with TRBD1 matching over 7 bases. Per the germline V gene, CDR1 is SEHNR and CDR2 is FQNEAQ (reference sequence). V lost 5 bases to trimming and J lost 4 bases; unmatched junction nucleotides: 8. CDR3 size: 14 residues.

The chain has TRBV5-1 and TRBJ2-3; 12 bases match TRBD2. Looked up from germline, CDR1 is SGHRS and CDR2 is YFSETQ. The CDR3 is 19 amino acids. Germline trimming cut 1 base from V and 5 bases from J; bases unmatched to any gene: 14. The CDR3 DNA follows: TGCGCCAGCAGCTTGCCTAAGATCCCTAGCGGGGGGGCCATAGATACGCAGTATTTT. Protein: CASSLPKIPSGGAIDTQYF.

In regard to this clonotype: A clone one base away is much larger, so this may be a read error. The chain employs TRBV6-1 and TRBJ1-5, with 7 nucleotides matching TRBD1. This CDR3 contains 14 residues. The germline CDR1 and CDR2 sequences are MNHNS and SASEGT. The CDR3 sequence: CASSATGTNRPQHF. Here the CDR3 DNA reads TGTGCCAGCAGCGCGACAGGGACTAATCGGCCCCAGCATTTT.

The table lists this clonotype with many counts. The chain is built from TRBV12-3 or TRBV12-4 and TRBJ2-7; a possible D gene is TRBD1 (5 bases). Trimming took off 6 bases at V and 2 bases at J, with 11 bases between the two ends. This CDR3 is 13 amino acids long. The CDR3 is CASSRTHAYEQYF. Written as DNA, the CDR3 is TGTGCCAGCAGCCGGACACATGCCTACGAGCAGTACTTC.

In this sample, this clonotype turned up many times. V gene TRBV11-2 combines with J gene TRBJ2-5, with 8 bases that match TRBD2. After removal of 5 bases from V and 5 bases from J, the junction contained 10 bases not matched to a gene. CDR3 length: 15 residues. Looked up from germline, CDR1 is SGHAT and CDR2 is FQNNGV. CDR3 residues: CASSPRRGAGETQYF. The DNA for the CDR3 is TGTGCCAGCAGCCCGCGGCGGGGGGCGGGGGAGACCCAGTACTTC.

The chain carries TRBV4-1 and TRBJ2-7, with D tentatively TRBD1 (6 bases). Germline V gene sequence: CDR1 MGHRA, CDR2 YSYEKL. Trimming pared 6 bases from V and 2 bases from J, leaving 14 bases between. The CDR3 contains 14 residues. The DNA of the CDR3 is TGCGCCAGCAGTCTTAGGGACACTACCTACGAGCAGTACTTC. It translates to CASSLRDTTYEQYF.

On this clonotype: A much bigger clone sits one base away, suggesting this may be a read error. The chain carries TRBV7-2 and TRBJ2-7, with unresolved D. The CDR3 loop spans 12 amino acids. Germline CDR1 and CDR2: SGHTA and FQGNSA. Trimming removed 1 base at V and 9 bases at J, with 10 bases between. CDR3 sequence (DNA): TGTGCCAGCAGCTTAGACCGGGTTGGGCAGTACTTC. It yields the protein CASSLDRVGQYF. The full variable domain, completed using reference TRBV7-2 and TRBJ2-7, is GAGVSQSPSNKVTEKGKDVELRCDPISGHTALYWYRQSLGQGLEFLIYFQGNSAPDKSGLPSDRFSAERTGGSVSTLTIQRTQQEDSAVYLCASSLDRVGQYFGPGTRLTVT.

This clonotype was seen at least ten times. This chain uses TRBV6-1 with TRBJ1-4, with D perhaps matching TRBD1 (5 bases). Germline V CDR1 and CDR2: MNHNS, SASEGT. V lost 5 bases and J lost 4, with 23 bases in between. The length of the CDR3 is 18 residues. CDR3 region: CASSYPTVSIHLNEKLFF. DNA of the CDR3: TGTGCCAGCAGTTATCCGACAGTTTCTATTCACCTTAATGAAAAACTGTTTTTT.

This clonotype was picked up many times. This CDR3 is CSARDRQGLSSYNEQFF. The CDR3 DNA reads TGCAGTGCTAGAGATAGGCAGGGCCTTAGCTCCTACAATGAGCAGTTCTTC. The chain uses TRBV20-1 and TRBJ2-1, with a tentative D call TRBD1 (5 bases). Trimming pared 0 bases from V and 0 bases from J, leaving 15 bases between. The CDR3 has 17 residues. CDR1 is DFQATT and CDR2 is SNEGSKA in the germline V gene (reference sequence).

This clonotype was seen a handful of times. The V call is TRBV7-7, the J call TRBJ2-5, with D perhaps TRBD1 (5 bases). CDR3 length equals 15 residues. The V gene lost 2 bases and the J gene lost 2 bases, with 12 bases spanning the gap. Germline CDR1 SSHAT, CDR2 FNYEAQ (reference sequence). Here the CDR3 reads CASSLSRQLQETQYF. CDR3 nucleotide sequence: TGTGCCAGCAGCTTAAGCCGACAGCTACAAGAGACCCAGTACTTC. The whole variable domain, filled in from reference TRBV7-7 and TRBJ2-5, reads GAGVSQSPRYKVTKRGQDVTLRCDPISSHATLYWYQQALGQGPEFLTYFNYEAQPDKSGLPSDRFSAERPEGSISTLTIQRTEQRDSAMYRCASSLSRQLQETQYFGPGTRLLVL.